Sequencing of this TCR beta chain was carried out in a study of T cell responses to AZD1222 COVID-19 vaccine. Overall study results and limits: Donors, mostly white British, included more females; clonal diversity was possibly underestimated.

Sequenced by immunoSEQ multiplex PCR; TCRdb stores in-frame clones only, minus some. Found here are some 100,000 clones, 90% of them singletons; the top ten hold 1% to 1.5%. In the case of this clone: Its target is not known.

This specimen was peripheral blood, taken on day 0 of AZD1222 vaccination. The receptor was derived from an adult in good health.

CDR3 sequence (DNA): TGTGCCAGCAGCTTGGTTACAGGATCCTATGGCTACACCTTC. Its translation is CASSLVTGSYGYTF. The rearrangement uses TRBV5-6 and TRBJ1-2, with D perhaps TRBD1 (5 bases). Germline V lookup: CDR1 SGHDT, CDR2 YYEEEE. CDR3 size: 14 residues. Trimming took 0 bases from V and 4 from J, leaving 10 bases between them.